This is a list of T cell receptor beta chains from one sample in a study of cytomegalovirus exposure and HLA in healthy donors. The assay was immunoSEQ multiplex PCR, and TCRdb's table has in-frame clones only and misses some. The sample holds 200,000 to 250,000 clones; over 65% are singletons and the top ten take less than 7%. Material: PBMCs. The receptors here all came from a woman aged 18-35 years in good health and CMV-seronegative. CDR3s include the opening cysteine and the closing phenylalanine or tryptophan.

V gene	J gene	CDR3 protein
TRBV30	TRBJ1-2	CATLAQDGHYGYTF
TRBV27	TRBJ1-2	CASSPRESYGYTF
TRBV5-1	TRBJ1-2	CASSLEGAVGYTF
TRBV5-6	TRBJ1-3	CASSRDITGNTIYF
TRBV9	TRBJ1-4	CASSAGNEKLFF
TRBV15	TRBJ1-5	CATSKDLVQPQHF
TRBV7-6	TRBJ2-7	CASSLEPYTYEQYF
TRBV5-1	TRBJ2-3	CASSGTSGGPDTQYF
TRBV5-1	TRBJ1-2	CASSSQVDDYGYTF
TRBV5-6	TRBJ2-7	CASSLRGAYEQYF
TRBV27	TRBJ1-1	CASSAWPYTEAFF
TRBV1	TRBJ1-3	CTSSPEDRTSGNTIYF
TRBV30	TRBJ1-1	CAWRLGWDEAFF
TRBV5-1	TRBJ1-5	CASSLEAGQPQHF
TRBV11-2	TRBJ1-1	CASSFYHRDGRMNTEAFF
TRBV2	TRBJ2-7	CASSEEGSGLYEQYF
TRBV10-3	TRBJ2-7	CAIREDYGYEQYF
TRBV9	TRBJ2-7	CASSVLPGTSSYEQYF
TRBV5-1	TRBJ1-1	CASSPGAEAFF
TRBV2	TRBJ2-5	CASSGVLISRETQYF
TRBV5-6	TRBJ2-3	CASSLQLPGATDTQYF
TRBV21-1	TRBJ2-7	CASKTCYEQYF
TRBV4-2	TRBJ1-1	CASSPSENLNTEAFF
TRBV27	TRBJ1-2	CASSLIDRGYGYTF
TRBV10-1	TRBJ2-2	CASSSPHRGLDGELFF
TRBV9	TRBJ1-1	CASSPRDRGFTEAFF
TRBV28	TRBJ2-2	CASSLAGASTGELFF
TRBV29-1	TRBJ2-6	CSVEIAGANVLTF
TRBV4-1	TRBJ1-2	CASSQATGLGYTF
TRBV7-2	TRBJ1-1	CASSLSRGEAFF
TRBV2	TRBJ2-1	CASSGSDNEQFF
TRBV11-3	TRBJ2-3	CASSPPGHRPYF
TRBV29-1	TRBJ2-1	CSVGTSGRYNEQFF
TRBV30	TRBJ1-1	CAWSDPGVNTEAFF
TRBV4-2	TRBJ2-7	CASSPGGGSYEQYF
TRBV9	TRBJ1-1	CASSARTEGDSEAFF
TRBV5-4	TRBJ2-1	CASSFELAGSNEQFF
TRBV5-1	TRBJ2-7	CASSPNGDFYEQYF
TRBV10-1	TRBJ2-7	CASLLLAGHTNEQYF
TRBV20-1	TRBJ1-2	CSAKGPGGYTF
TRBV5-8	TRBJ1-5	CASRAWQSVQGNQPQHF
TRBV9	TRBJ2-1	CASSPALADEQFF
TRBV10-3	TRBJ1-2	CAIIPSPLPGQERRAPYGYTF
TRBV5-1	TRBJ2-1	CASSFGDRGGYNEQFF
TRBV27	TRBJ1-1	CASRLVGRNTEAFF
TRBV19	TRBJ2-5	CASSKGATQETQYF
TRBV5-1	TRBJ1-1	CASSFLTGSNTEAFF
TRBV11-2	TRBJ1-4	CASRRTAATNEKLFF
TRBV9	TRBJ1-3	CASSAQAGVNSGNTIYF
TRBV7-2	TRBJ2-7	CASSSGLAKDEQYF
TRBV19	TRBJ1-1	CASSAGGVRTEAFF
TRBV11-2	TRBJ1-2	CASSSGPGQGTGYTF
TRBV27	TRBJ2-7	CASSAELAGLEQYF
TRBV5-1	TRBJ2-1	CASSLVAGGLSEQFF
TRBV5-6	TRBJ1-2	CASSLVIGSTGYTF
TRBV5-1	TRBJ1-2	CASSNRGRTYGYTF
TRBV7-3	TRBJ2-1	CASSLGRQTRSYNEQFF
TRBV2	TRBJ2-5	CASSLLGGVYQETQYF
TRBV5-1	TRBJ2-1	CASSLGDSSYNEQFF